These T cell receptor beta chains were read from a single sample in a study of T cells after yellow fever vaccination. TCRdb redid the calling of the 5' RACE reads with MiXCR, one entry per CDR3 protein. The repertoire holds 100,000 to 150,000 distinct CDR3 sequences, with roughly 15% as singletons. Source: CD8+ T cells sorted from PBMCs, taken 5 days after the yellow fever booster vaccination. Receptors originate from a man aged 18 to 30 who received the YFV17D yellow fever vaccine. The CDR3 runs from the conserved cysteine through the conserved F or W. Fields, in order: CDR3 length, D gene, clone size, J gene, V gene, CDR3 DNA, CDR3 protein. The D gene is left open where the match is weak. Clone size is shown for a subset of rows, as once, few, many or a class of expanded clone.

len: 17; d_gene: .; abundance: .; j_gene: TRBJ1-5; v_gene: TRBV1; CDR3nt: TGCACCAGCAGCCAAGGGACAACGCGGAGCCTTAATCAGCCCCAGCATTTT; CDR3aa: CTSSQGTTRSLNQPQHF
len: 12; d_gene: .; abundance: many; j_gene: TRBJ2-2; v_gene: TRBV5-1; CDR3nt: TGCGCCAGCAGCTTTTACACCGGGGAGCTGTTTTTT; CDR3aa: CASSFYTGELFF
len: 16; d_gene: TRBD1; abundance: .; j_gene: TRBJ2-2; v_gene: TRBV2; CDR3nt: TGTGCCAGCAGTGAGGTCGGCAGGGGGAGCACCGGGGAGCTGTTTTTT; CDR3aa: CASSEVGRGSTGELFF
len: 16; d_gene: .; abundance: few; j_gene: TRBJ1-2; v_gene: TRBV27; CDR3nt: TGTGCCAGCAGTTTGGACGGACATGAGGTCGGCTATGGCTACACCTTC; CDR3aa: CASSLDGHEVGYGYTF
len: 16; d_gene: TRBD1; abundance: few; j_gene: TRBJ1-5; v_gene: TRBV28; CDR3nt: TGTGCCAGCGGCAGACAGGGCCAGTCCCTCAATCAGCCCCAGCATTTT; CDR3aa: CASGRQGQSLNQPQHF
len: 12; d_gene: .; abundance: few; j_gene: TRBJ2-7; v_gene: TRBV12-3/TRBV12-4; CDR3nt: TGTGCCAGCAGTTTAGGGGTGATCGAGCAGTACTTC; CDR3aa: CASSLGVIEQYF
len: 15; d_gene: TRBD2; abundance: .; j_gene: TRBJ2-3; v_gene: TRBV27; CDR3nt: TGTGCCAGCAGTTTCGTTAGCGGGTACACAGATACGCAGTATTTT; CDR3aa: CASSFVSGYTDTQYF
len: 11; d_gene: .; abundance: .; j_gene: TRBJ2-4; v_gene: TRBV25-1; CDR3nt: TGTGCCAGCAGTGATAGTCAGGGGTGGTACTTC; CDR3aa: CASSDSQGWYF
len: 16; d_gene: TRBD1; abundance: few; j_gene: TRBJ2-5; v_gene: TRBV5-1; CDR3nt: TGCGCCAGCAGCGACCGGACAGGGACGACCCGGGAGACCCAGTACTTC; CDR3aa: CASSDRTGTTRETQYF
len: 17; d_gene: .; abundance: few; j_gene: TRBJ1-4; v_gene: TRBV4-3; CDR3nt: TGCGCCAGCAGCCAAGACCGGAATTGGGGCGACAATGAAAAACTGTTTTTT; CDR3aa: CASSQDRNWGDNEKLFF
len: 19; d_gene: .; abundance: .; j_gene: TRBJ2-1; v_gene: TRBV9; CDR3nt: TGTGCCAGCAGCGTAGAGGGGTTCCGGGACCTCGAGTCCCTGCGTGAGCAGTTCTTC; CDR3aa: CASSVEGFRDLESLREQFF
len: 13; d_gene: .; abundance: .; j_gene: TRBJ1-2; v_gene: TRBV7-6; CDR3nt: TGTGCCAGCAGCTTAAACGGGGTCTATGGCTACACCTTC; CDR3aa: CASSLNGVYGYTF
len: 15; d_gene: .; abundance: .; j_gene: TRBJ2-5; v_gene: TRBV6-5; CDR3nt: TGTGCCAGCAGTTACTCGTCAGGCCTCCAAGAGACCCAGTACTTC; CDR3aa: CASSYSSGLQETQYF
len: 15; d_gene: .; abundance: few; j_gene: TRBJ1-2; v_gene: TRBV6-6; CDR3nt: TGTGCCAGCAGTTACTCTACGTTTGGGGGGGCTGGCTACACCTTC; CDR3aa: CASSYSTFGGAGYTF
len: 15; d_gene: TRBD1; abundance: few; j_gene: TRBJ2-7; v_gene: TRBV6-6; CDR3nt: TGTGCCAGCATCCAGGACAGGGGGCCCCCCTACGAGCAGTACTTC; CDR3aa: CASIQDRGPPYEQYF
len: 15; d_gene: .; abundance: few; j_gene: TRBJ1-2; v_gene: TRBV20-1; CDR3nt: TGCAGTGCTACGGGACCGGGGCTAGCTAACTATGGCTACACCTTC; CDR3aa: CSATGPGLANYGYTF
len: 15; d_gene: .; abundance: few; j_gene: TRBJ2-4; v_gene: TRBV4-3; CDR3nt: TGCGCCAGCAGCCAAGAAGCGATGCCAGGGAAGATTCAGTACTTC; CDR3aa: CASSQEAMPGKIQYF
len: 13; d_gene: TRBD1; abundance: many; j_gene: TRBJ2-1; v_gene: TRBV9; CDR3nt: TGTGCCAGCAGCGAGGGGACAGGGAATGAGCAGTTCTTC; CDR3aa: CASSEGTGNEQFF
len: 12; d_gene: .; abundance: few; j_gene: TRBJ2-2; v_gene: TRBV9; CDR3nt: TGTGCCAGCAGATCCAGGGCCGGGGAGCTGTTTTTT; CDR3aa: CASRSRAGELFF
len: 14; d_gene: .; abundance: .; j_gene: TRBJ2-2; v_gene: TRBV20-1; CDR3nt: TGCAGTGCTATCCGGGACCGGAACACCGGGGAGCTGTTTTTT; CDR3aa: CSAIRDRNTGELFF
len: 12; d_gene: .; abundance: .; j_gene: TRBJ1-1; v_gene: TRBV5-1; CDR3nt: TGCGCCAGCGGATACGGGGGCACTGAAGCTTTCTTT; CDR3aa: CASGYGGTEAFF
len: 14; d_gene: TRBD1; abundance: few; j_gene: TRBJ1-5; v_gene: TRBV6-5; CDR3nt: TGTGCCAGCAGCCCCGACAGGGCCTATCAGCCCCAGCATTTT; CDR3aa: CASSPDRAYQPQHF
len: 14; d_gene: .; abundance: .; j_gene: TRBJ2-3; v_gene: TRBV11-2; CDR3nt: TGTGCCAGCAGCTTCCTTCCAGGGCCAGATACGCAGTATTTT; CDR3aa: CASSFLPGPDTQYF